This T cell receptor (beta chain) comes out of a study of T-cell reconstitution after alpha-beta-depleted transplantation in children. This CDR3 has 17 amino acids. J gave up 3 bases and V 10 bases, and 13 bases lay outside the gene matches. The study, taken as a whole, reports: When one year had passed after transplant, most T-cell counts and diversity came from newly produced T cells.

It was with unique molecular identifiers that the TCRbeta library was prepared. TCRdb called the PCR reads again in MiXCR, with one record for every CDR3 protein. The data contain 400,000 to 450,000 distinct CDR3 sequences, roughly two fifths of them singletons. With respect to this clonotype: Its specificity is unknown.

This sequence joins TRBV12-3 or TRBV12-4 and TRBJ2-6; 9 bases agree with TRBD1. This TCR derives from a girl under 10 years old with aplastic anemia, due to receive a stem cell transplant. Here the sequenced sample was PBMCs, taken before TCRalphabeta/CD19-depleted stem cell transplant. CDR3 nucleotide sequence: TGTGCCATCACCACAGGGGGCACTGTGAGTGGGGCCAACGTCCTGACTTTC. Protein sequence: CAITTGGTVSGANVLTF.